This T cell receptor beta chain stems from a study of blood T cell repertoires in COVID-19. Study-level background: The samples span acute and convalescent COVID-19 from the United States, Italy and Spain.

Sequenced by immunoSEQ multiplex PCR; TCRdb stores in-frame clones only, minus some. The data show about 410,000 clones, 90% seen once. CDR1 is MDHEN, CDR2 SYDVKM, per germline. The CDR3 is 13 amino acids. V was clipped by 5 bases and J by 1 base, with 8 bases between them. Researchers sorted participants into cohorts using their self-reported clinical history. Donors in Cohort 3 counted as recovered after two negative PCRs, clearance, or symptom resolution. The chain uses TRBV28 and TRBJ1-1; a weak D match, TRBD1 (6 bases). The receptor's source is a young man who had recovered from COVID-19. Sequenced sample: PBMCs or T cells enriched from blood (not recorded which). The DNA of the CDR3 is TGTGCCAGCAGTGGGACACCGAACACTGAAGCTTTCTTT. This encodes CASSGTPNTEAFF.